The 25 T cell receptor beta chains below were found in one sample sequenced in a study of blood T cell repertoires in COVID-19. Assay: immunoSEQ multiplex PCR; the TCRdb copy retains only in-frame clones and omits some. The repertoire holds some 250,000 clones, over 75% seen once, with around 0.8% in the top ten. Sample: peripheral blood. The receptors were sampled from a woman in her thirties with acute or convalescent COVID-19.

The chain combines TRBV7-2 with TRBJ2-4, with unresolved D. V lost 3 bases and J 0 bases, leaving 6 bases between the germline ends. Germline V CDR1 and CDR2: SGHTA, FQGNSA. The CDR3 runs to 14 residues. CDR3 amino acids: CASSFDLAKNIQYF. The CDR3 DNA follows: TGTGCCAGCAGCTTCGACTTAGCCAAAAACATTCAGTACTTC.

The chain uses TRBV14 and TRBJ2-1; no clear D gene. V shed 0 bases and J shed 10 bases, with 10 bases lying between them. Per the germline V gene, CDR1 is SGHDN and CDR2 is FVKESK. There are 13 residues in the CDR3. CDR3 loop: CASSQDLAREQFF. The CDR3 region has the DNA TGTGCCAGCAGCCAAGATCTCGCCCGGGAGCAGTTCTTC. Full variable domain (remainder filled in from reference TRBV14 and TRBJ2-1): EAGVTQFPSHSVIEKGQTVTLRCDPISGHDNLYWYRRVMGKEIKFLLHFVKESKQDESGMPNNRFLAERTGGTYSTLKVQPAELEDSGVYFCASSQDLAREQFFGPGTRLTVL.

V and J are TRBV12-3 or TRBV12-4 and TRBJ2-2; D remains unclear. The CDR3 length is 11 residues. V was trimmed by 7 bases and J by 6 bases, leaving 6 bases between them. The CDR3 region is CASNLAGELFF. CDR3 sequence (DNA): TGTGCCAGCAACCTAGCCGGGGAGCTGTTTTTT.

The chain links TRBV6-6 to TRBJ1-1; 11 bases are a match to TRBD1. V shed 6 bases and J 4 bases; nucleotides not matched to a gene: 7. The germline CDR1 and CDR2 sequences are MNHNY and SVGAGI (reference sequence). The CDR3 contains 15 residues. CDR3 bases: TGTGCCAGCAGCCGGGGGACAGGGGGATTCACTGAAGCTTTCTTT. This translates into CASSRGTGGFTEAFF.

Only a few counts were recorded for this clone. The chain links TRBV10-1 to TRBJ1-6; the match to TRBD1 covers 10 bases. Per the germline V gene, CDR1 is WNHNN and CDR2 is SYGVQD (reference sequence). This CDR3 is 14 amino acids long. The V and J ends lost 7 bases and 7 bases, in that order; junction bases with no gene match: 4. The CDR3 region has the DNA TGCGCCAGCACCGGGACAGGGGCCAATTCACCCCTCCACTTT. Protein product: CASTGTGANSPLHF.

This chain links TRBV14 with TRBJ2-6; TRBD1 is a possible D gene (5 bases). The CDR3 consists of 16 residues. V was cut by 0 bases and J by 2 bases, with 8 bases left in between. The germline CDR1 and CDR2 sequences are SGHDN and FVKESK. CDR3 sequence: CASSQEWGAGANVLTF. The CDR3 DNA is TGTGCCAGCAGCCAAGAATGGGGCGCTGGGGCCAACGTCCTGACTTTC.

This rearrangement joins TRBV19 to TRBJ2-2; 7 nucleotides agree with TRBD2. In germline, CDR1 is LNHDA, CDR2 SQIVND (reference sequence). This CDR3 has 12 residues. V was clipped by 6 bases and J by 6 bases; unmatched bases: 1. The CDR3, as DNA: TGTGCCAGTAGACGGGGGGCCGGGGAGCTGTTTTTT. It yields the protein CASRRGAGELFF.

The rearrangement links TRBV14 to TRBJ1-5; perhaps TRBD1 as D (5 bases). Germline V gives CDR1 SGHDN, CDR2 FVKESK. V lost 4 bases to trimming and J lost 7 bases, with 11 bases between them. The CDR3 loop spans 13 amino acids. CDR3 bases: TGTGCCAGCAGCCCCGGGGGAAGGCAGCCCCAGCATTTT. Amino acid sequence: CASSPGGRQPQHF.

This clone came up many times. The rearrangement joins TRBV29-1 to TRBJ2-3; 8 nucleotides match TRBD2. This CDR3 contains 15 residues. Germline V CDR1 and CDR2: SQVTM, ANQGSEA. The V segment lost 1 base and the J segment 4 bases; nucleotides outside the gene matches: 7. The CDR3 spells CSVEAGLVRSDTQYF. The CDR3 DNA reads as TGCAGCGTTGAAGCGGGACTAGTTCGGTCAGATACGCAGTATTTT.

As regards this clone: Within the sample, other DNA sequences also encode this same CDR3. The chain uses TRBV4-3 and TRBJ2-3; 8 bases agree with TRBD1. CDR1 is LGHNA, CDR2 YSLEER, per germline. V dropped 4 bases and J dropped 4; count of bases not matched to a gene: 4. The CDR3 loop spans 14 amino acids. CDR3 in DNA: TGCGCCAGCAGCCCAGGACAGGGAGCAGATACGCAGTATTTT. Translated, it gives CASSPGQGADTQYF.

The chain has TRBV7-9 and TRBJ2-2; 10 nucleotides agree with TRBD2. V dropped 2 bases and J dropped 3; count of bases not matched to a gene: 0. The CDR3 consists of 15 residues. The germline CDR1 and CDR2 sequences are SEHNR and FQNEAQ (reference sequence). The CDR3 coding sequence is TGTGCCAGCAGCTTACTAGCGGGAGACACCGGGGAGCTGTTTTTT. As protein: CASSLLAGDTGELFF.

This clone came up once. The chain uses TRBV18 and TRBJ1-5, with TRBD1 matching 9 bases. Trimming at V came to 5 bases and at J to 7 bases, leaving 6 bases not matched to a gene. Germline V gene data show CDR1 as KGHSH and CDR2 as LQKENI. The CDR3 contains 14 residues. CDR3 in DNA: TGTGCCAGCTCATCGACAGGGGGTGGGCAGCCCCAGCATTTT. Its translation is CASSSTGGGQPQHF.

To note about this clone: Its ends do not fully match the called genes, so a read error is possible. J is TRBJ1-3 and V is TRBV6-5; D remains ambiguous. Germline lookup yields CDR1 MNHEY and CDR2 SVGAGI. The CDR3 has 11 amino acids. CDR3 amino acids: CASRLGDTIYF. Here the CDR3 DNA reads TGTGCCAGCAGACTTGGAGACACCATATATTTT.

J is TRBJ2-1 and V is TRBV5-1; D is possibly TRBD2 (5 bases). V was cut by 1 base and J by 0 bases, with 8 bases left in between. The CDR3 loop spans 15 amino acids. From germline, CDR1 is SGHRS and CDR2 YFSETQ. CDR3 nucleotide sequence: TGCGCCAGCAGCTTGATTCGGGGCTCCTACAATGAGCAGTTCTTC. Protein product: CASSLIRGSYNEQFF.

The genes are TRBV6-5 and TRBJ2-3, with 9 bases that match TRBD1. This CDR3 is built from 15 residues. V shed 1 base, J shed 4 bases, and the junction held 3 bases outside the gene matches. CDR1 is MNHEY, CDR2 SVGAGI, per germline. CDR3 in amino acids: CASSYLGQGSDTQYF. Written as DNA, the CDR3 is TGTGCCAGCAGTTACTTGGGACAGGGCTCAGATACGCAGTATTTT.

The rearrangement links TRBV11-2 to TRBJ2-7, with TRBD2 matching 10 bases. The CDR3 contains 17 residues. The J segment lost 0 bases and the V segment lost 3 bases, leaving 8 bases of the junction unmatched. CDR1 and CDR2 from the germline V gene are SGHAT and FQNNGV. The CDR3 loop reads CASSFSSGSRVSYEQYF. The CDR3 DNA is TGTGCCAGCAGCTTCTCTAGCGGGAGTAGGGTCTCCTACGAGCAGTACTTC.

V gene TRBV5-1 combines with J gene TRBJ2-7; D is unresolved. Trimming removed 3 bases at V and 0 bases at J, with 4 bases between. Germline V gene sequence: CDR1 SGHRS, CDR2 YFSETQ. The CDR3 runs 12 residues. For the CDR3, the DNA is TGCGCCAGCAGCTCCCTCTCCTACGAGCAGTACTTC. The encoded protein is CASSSLSYEQYF.

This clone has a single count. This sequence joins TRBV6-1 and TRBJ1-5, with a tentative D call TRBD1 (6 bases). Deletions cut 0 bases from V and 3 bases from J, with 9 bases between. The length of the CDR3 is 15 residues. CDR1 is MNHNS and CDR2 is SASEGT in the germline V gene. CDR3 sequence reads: CASSEAGGYNQPQHF. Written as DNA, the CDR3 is TGTGCCAGCAGTGAAGCAGGGGGTTACAATCAGCCCCAGCATTTT.

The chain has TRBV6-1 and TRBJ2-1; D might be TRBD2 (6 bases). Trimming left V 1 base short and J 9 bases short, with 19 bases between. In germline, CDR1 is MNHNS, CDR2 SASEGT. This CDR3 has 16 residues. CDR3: CASSEDTSSGRSEQFF. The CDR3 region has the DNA TGTGCCAGCAGTGAAGACACTAGCTCGGGGAGAAGTGAGCAGTTCTTC.

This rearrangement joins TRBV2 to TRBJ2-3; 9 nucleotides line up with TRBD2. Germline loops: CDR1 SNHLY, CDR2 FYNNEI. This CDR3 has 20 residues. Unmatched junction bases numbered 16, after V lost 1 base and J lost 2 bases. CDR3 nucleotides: TGTGCCAGCAGTGAAGGGATAAGCGGGAGGTACAAAATTACCACAGATACGCAGTATTTT. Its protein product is CASSEGISGRYKITTDTQYF. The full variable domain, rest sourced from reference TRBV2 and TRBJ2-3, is EPEVTQTPSHQVTQMGQEVILRCVPISNHLYFYWYRQILGQKVEFLVSFYNNEISEKSEIFDDQFSVERPDGSNFTLKIRSTKLEDSAMYFCASSEGISGRYKITTDTQYFGPGTRLTVL.

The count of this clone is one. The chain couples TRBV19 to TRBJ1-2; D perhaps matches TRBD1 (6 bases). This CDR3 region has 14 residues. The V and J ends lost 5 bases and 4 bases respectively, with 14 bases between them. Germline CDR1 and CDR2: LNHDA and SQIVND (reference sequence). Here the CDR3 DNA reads TGTGCCAGTAGTGACCTAACAGGGATCTATGGCTACACCTTC. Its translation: CASSDLTGIYGYTF.

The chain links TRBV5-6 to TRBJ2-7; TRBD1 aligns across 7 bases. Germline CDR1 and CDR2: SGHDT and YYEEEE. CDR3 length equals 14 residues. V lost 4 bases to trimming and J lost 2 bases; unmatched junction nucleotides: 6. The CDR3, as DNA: TGTGCCAGCAGCGCCCGGGACAGACCCTACGAGCAGTACTTC. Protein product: CASSARDRPYEQYF.

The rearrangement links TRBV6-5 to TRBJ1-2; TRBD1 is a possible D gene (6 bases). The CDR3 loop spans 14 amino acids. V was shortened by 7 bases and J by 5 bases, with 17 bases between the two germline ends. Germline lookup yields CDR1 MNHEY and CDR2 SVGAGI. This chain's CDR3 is CASTPRGRVYGYTF. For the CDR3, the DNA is TGTGCCAGCACCCCAAGGGGGAGGGTGTATGGCTACACCTTC.

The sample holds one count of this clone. The DNA for the CDR3 is TGTGCCAGCAGTGCTAAAACAGGGGGCGGGACCCAGTACTTC. Translated: CASSAKTGGGTQYF. The chain recombines TRBV2 with TRBJ2-5; TRBD1 matches at 9 bases. Trimming took 4 bases from V and 7 from J; bases not matched to a gene: 7. The CDR3 sequence is 14 residues long. CDR1 and CDR2 (germline): SNHLY, FYNNEI.

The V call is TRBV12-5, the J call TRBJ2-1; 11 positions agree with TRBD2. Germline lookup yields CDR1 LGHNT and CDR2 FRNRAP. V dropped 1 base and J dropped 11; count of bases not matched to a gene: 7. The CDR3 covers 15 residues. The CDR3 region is CASGLETSGIGKQFF. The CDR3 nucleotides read TGTGCTAGTGGTTTGGAGACTAGCGGGATTGGTAAGCAGTTCTTC.